Listed below are T cell receptor beta chains from one sample, sequenced in a study of T cell repertoires in cytomegalovirus infection. TCRdb re-derived calls from the reads in MiXCR, one entry per CDR3 protein. The table records about 450,000 distinct CDR3 sequences, approximately 30% of them present only once. The sequenced sample was PBMCs. The receptor source for this set is a human donor in good health (CMV status not recorded). Some clones in this sample may be carry-over from other donors' samples. The CDR3 runs from the conserved cysteine through the conserved F or W. A D gene is named only where the DNA matches it firmly.

.	TRBV5-5	TRBJ2-5	CASSLGLFETQYF
.	TRBV18	TRBJ1-2	CASSEGLSYGYTF
TRBD1	TRBV29-1	TRBJ2-1	CSVVLDRGVNEQFF
TRBD2	TRBV7-2	TRBJ2-3	CASTPGGGKATQYF
.	TRBV19	TRBJ1-1	CAISIVAGKNTEAFF
.	TRBV5-4	TRBJ2-2	CASSLLVSSENTGELFF
.	TRBV7-2	TRBJ2-7	CASSLKPAHSSYEQYF
.	TRBV6-5	TRBJ1-5	CASSWDPNQPQHF
.	TRBV6-6	TRBJ2-2	CASSSLRELFF
TRBD1	TRBV11-2	TRBJ2-3	CASSLGQGAKDTQYF
TRBD1	TRBV7-2	TRBJ2-3	CASSLFDRGMDTQYF
TRBD1	TRBV5-4	TRBJ2-5	CASSRGQAQETQYF
TRBD2	TRBV5-6	TRBJ2-1	CASSSPGTSGDTGNEQFF
.	TRBV4-3	TRBJ1-5	CASSQDPQGNQPQHF
.	TRBV15	TRBJ1-2	CATSRELAQGYTF
.	TRBV7-8	TRBJ1-1	CASSLDRRVPRVNTEAFF
.	TRBV28	TRBJ1-6	CASSLSAGVAGSPLHF
.	TRBV7-2	TRBJ1-2	CASSLKQGGYTF
.	TRBV4-1	TRBJ1-5	CASSQSRFGQPQHF
TRBD2	TRBV6-2/TRBV6-3	TRBJ2-7	CASSPSLGLADYEQYF
.	TRBV7-2	TRBJ1-6	CASSLAAGVNSPLHF
.	TRBV18	TRBJ2-7	CASSPPDSSYEQYF
.	TRBV2	TRBJ2-7	CASGVGPEQYF
.	TRBV7-2	TRBJ2-7	CASSLVGAGYEQYF
TRBD1	TRBV7-2	TRBJ1-4	CASSLRQGWTNEKLFF
.	TRBV12-5	TRBJ1-1	CASTPEGRTEAFF
.	TRBV6-1	TRBJ1-1	CASRRQGVSEAFF
.	TRBV19	TRBJ2-7	CAISIVGVSYEQYF
.	TRBV6-2/TRBV6-3	TRBJ2-7	CASSYPSYEQYF
.	TRBV7-2	TRBJ2-5	CASSSYRVGAETQYF
.	TRBV29-1	TRBJ1-2	CSVEKSLYNYGYTF
.	TRBV24-1	TRBJ2-3	CATSDLKAAMAVDTQYF
.	TRBV7-6	TRBJ2-7	CASSFQGSYEQYF
TRBD2	TRBV29-1	TRBJ2-1	CSVGTSLSYNEQFF
TRBD1	TRBV6-6	TRBJ1-2	CARSGQGSYGYNF
.	TRBV7-2	TRBJ1-4	CASSLMGGRTNEKLFF
.	TRBV6-2/TRBV6-3	TRBJ1-5	CASSRNRGSSYSNQPQHF
TRBD1	TRBV3-1	TRBJ1-6	CASSQATGSPSPLHF
TRBD2	TRBV9	TRBJ2-1	CASSVKLAGGRNEQFF
TRBD2	TRBV7-9	TRBJ2-7	CASNGGNPPYEQYF
.	TRBV7-2	TRBJ2-5	CASSLVMGGTQYF
.	TRBV7-2	TRBJ2-3	CASSFLAGGGRADTKSF
.	TRBV28	TRBJ1-5	CASKDDQPRHF
.	TRBV30	TRBJ1-6	CAWSGLRLSKASPLHF
.	TRBV2	TRBJ1-1	CAGGGEGTEAFF
.	TRBV20-1	TRBJ2-5	CSARGRVLFGETQYF
.	TRBV10-2	TRBJ2-5	CASSVVSGETQYF
.	TRBV6-6	TRBJ2-5	CASSKGTIQETQYF
.	TRBV7-3	TRBJ1-2	CASSLDSAEGQAGYPF
.	TRBV12-3/TRBV12-4	TRBJ1-5	CASSPPGGNQPQHF